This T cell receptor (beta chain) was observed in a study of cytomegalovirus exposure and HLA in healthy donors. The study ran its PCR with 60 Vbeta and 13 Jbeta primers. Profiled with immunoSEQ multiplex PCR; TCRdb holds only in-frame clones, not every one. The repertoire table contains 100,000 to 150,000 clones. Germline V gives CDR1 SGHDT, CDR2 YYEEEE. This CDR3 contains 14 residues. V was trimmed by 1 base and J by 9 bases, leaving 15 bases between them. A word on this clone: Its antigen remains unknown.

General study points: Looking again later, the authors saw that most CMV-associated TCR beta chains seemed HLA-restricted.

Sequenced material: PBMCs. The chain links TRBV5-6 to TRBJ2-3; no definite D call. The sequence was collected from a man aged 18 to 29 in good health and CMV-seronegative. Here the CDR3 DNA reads TGTGCCAGCAGCTTGAACAGAATGGCTTTGACGCAGTATTTT. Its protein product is CASSLNRMALTQYF.